This is a list of T cell receptor beta chains from one sample in a study of blood T cells in healthy people across ages. A single record per CDR3 protein comes from TCRdb applying MiXCR to the 5' RACE reads. The table has hundreds of thousands of distinct CDR3 sequences, roughly 49% seen once. The sequenced material came from blood. The receptors shown here come from a woman in her sixties or seventies in good health. Both conserved end residues are part of each CDR3. The order of the fields is J gene, V gene, clone size, D gene, CDR3 DNA, CDR3 protein. D genes are given only for firm matches. Where a row states a size, it is once, few, many or the class of an expanded clone; other rows omit it.

TRBJ2-7 TRBV28 once NA TGTGCCCGCAGTGTCCAGGGAGGCGAGCAGTACTTC CARSVQGGEQYF
TRBJ2-7 TRBV28 NA TRBD2 TGTGCCAGCAGTTCAGCGACTAGCGGGAGCACCAACGAGCAGTACTTC CASSSATSGSTNEQYF
TRBJ2-1 TRBV29-1 NA TRBD2 TGCAGCGTTGATCCTAGCGGGATGCCCTTCAATGAGCAGTTCTTC CSVDPSGMPFNEQFF
TRBJ1-6 TRBV3-1 NA TRBD1 TGTGCCAGCAGCTTTCGACAGGGATCCAATTCACCCCTCCACTTT CASSFRQGSNSPLHF
TRBJ2-5 TRBV7-9 NA TRBD2 TGTGCCAGCAGCCCGGCCCTGGGAATAGCGGGAGTGGGAGAGACCCAGTACTTC CASSPALGIAGVGETQYF
TRBJ1-2 TRBV14 few NA TGTGCCAGCAGCCAGCAGGGATTGCGTGGCTACACCTTC CASSQQGLRGYTF
TRBJ2-3 TRBV5-1 NA TRBD1 TGCGTCAGCAGCTACATAAGAACCGGGACAGGGGCAGCTAGCACAGATACGCAGTATTTT CVSSYIRTGTGAASTDTQYF
TRBJ2-7 TRBV7-2 NA TRBD1 TGTGCCAGCAGCTTAGGGTGGGACAGTTGGGTTGACGAGCAGTACTTC CASSLGWDSWVDEQYF
TRBJ1-6 TRBV2 few NA TGTGCCAGCAGTGAATCGGCCAATTCACCCCTCCACTTT CASSESANSPLHF
TRBJ2-1 TRBV24-1 NA TRBD2 TGTGCCACCAGTGATTTACCTAGCGGGAGTCTTTCCTACAATGAGCAGTTCTTC CATSDLPSGSLSYNEQFF
TRBJ2-7 TRBV18 NA TRBD1 TGTGTCAGCTCCCCGGGACAGGGGGTAACCGACGAGCAGTACTTC CVSSPGQGVTDEQYF
TRBJ2-6 TRBV23-1 NA TRBD2 TGCGCCAGCAGTCATCTAGCGGGGGAGACGGGGGCCAACGTCCTGACTTTC CASSHLAGETGANVLTF
TRBJ2-4 TRBV6-1 NA TRBD2 TGTGCCAGCAGTTTAACTAGCGGGTTAGCCAAAAACATTCAGTACTTC CASSLTSGLAKNIQYF